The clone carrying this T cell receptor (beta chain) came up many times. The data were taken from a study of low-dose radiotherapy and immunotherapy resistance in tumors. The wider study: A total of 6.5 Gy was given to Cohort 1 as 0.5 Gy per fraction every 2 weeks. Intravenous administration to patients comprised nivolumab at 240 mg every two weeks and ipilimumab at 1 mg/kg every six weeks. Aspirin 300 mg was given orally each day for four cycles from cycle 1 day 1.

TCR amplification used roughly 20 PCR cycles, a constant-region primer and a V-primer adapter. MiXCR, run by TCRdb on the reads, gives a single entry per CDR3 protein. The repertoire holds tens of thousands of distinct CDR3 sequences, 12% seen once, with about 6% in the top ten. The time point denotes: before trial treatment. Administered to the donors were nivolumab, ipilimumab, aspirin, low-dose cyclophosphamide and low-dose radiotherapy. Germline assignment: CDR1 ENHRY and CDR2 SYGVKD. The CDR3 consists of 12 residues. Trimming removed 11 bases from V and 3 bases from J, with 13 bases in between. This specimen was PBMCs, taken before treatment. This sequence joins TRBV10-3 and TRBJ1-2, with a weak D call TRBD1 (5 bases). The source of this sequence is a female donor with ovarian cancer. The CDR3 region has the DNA TGTGCCGCTCGGGACGGCTACTATGGCTACACCTTC. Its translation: CAARDGYYGYTF.